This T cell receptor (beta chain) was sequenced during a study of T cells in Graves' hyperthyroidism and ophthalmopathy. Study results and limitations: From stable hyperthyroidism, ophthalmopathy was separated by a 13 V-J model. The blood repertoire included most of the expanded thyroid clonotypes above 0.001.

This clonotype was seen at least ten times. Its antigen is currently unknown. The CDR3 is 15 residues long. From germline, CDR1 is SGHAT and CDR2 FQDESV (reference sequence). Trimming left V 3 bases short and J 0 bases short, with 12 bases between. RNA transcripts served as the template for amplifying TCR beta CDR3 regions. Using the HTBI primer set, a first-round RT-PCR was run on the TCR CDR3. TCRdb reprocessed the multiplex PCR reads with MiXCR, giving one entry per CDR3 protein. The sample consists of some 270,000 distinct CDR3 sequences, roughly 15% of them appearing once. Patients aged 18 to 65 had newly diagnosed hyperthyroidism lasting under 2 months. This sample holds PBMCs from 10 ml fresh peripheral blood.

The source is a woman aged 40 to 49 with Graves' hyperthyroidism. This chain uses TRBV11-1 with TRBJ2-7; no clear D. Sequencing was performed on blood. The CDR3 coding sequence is TGTGCCAGCAGCTTTGCAGGCCAACCCTCCTACGAGCAGTACTTC. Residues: CASSFAGQPSYEQYF.